The 17 T cell receptor beta chains presented below share a single source sample, sequenced in a study of shared T cell receptors in the human thymus. The assay was immunoSEQ multiplex PCR, and TCRdb's table has in-frame clones only and misses some. The profile shows about 660,000 clones, around 87% of them singletons. The sample was also reused in another study, on human thymus T cells.

Sequencing was performed on thymocytes. The receptor source for this set is a boy younger than two with a congenital heart defect.

This clone was seen only a few times. The chain is built from TRBV4-2 and TRBJ2-5, with 7 nucleotides matching TRBD2. Trimming took 0 bases from V and 3 from J; bases not matched to a gene: 10. This CDR3 spans 17 amino acids. From germline, CDR1 is LGHNA and CDR2 YNFKEQ. The CDR3 sequence is CASSQDWGGWPEETQYF. The CDR3 region has the DNA TGTGCCAGCAGCCAAGATTGGGGGGGGTGGCCTGAAGAGACCCAGTACTTC.

This chain uses TRBV29-1 with TRBJ1-1; 7 bases line up with TRBD1. The V and J ends lost 2 bases and 0 bases, in that order; junction bases with no gene match: 6. This CDR3 is 15 amino acids long. From germline, CDR1 is SQVTM and CDR2 ANQGSEA. CDR3 sequence reads: CSVEPRGQVNTEAFF. Here the CDR3 DNA reads TGCAGCGTTGAACCGAGAGGACAGGTGAACACTGAAGCTTTCTTT.

The chain joins TRBV7-8 to TRBJ1-1; 8 nucleotides align to TRBD1. This CDR3 region has 15 residues. CDR1 is SGHVS and CDR2 is FQNEAQ in the germline V gene. J gave up 1 base and V 5 bases, and 6 bases lay outside the gene matches. CDR3 region: CASSPRDRGNTEAFF. The CDR3 DNA reads TGTGCCAGCAGCCCCCGAGACAGGGGGAACACTGAAGCTTTCTTT.

The V gene is TRBV7-9, the J gene TRBJ1-2, with D perhaps TRBD1 (6 bases). The germline V and J ends were trimmed by 2 bases and 4 bases, with 11 bases remaining between them. In germline, CDR1 is SEHNR, CDR2 FQNEAQ (reference sequence). This CDR3 region has 14 residues. The CDR3 here is CASSLKGDLYGYTF. The CDR3 coding sequence is TGTGCCAGCAGCTTAAAGGGGGACCTCTATGGCTACACCTTC.

This sequence joins TRBV9 and TRBJ2-3; weak D call: TRBD2 (5 bases). V gave up 4 bases and J gave up 0 bases, with 15 bases separating them. This CDR3 spans 16 amino acids. Germline V CDR1 and CDR2: SGDLS, YYNGEE. CDR3 DNA sequence: TGTGCCAGCAGCCCGAGGGTTACCCCTAGCACAGATACGCAGTATTTT. Amino acid sequence: CASSPRVTPSTDTQYF. The full variable domain, completed using reference TRBV9 and TRBJ2-3, is DSGVTQTPKHLITATGQRVTLRCSPRSGDLSVYWYQQSLDQGLQFLIQYYNGEERAKGNILERFSAQQFPDLHSELNLSSLELGDSALYFCASSPRVTPSTDTQYFGPGTRLTVL.

V and J are TRBV6-5 and TRBJ1-6; weak D call: TRBD1 (6 bases). V lost 6 bases and J lost 7, with 16 bases in between. The CDR3 contains 15 residues. Germline V gene lookup returns CDR1 MNHEY and CDR2 SVGAGI. This chain's CDR3 is CASRPPGHSNSPLHF. The CDR3, as DNA: TGTGCCAGCAGGCCACCGGGACACTCAAATTCACCCCTCCACTTT.

The gene calls are TRBV13 and TRBJ1-1, with D uncertain. V lost 6 bases, J lost 1 base, and 12 bases lay in between. The germline V gene has CDR1 PRHDT and CDR2 FYEKMQ (reference sequence). CDR3 length equals 14 residues. CDR3 in DNA: TGTGCCAGCAGACCGGGGAATGCGAACACTGAAGCTTTCTTT. Translated, it gives CASRPGNANTEAFF.

CDR3 sequence (DNA): TGTGCCAGCAGTGACTTCCCCGGACTAGCGGACTCTCCAAGCTCCTACGAGCAGTACTTC. Its translation is CASSDFPGLADSPSSYEQYF. V and J are TRBV6-1 and TRBJ2-7; TRBD2 matches at 10 bases. The CDR3 sequence is 20 residues long. Trimming removed 3 bases from V and 0 bases from J; junction bases left unmatched: 17. Germline CDR1 is MNHNS and CDR2 is SASEGT.

The gene calls are TRBV11-2 and TRBJ1-6; D is uncertain. There are 15 residues in the CDR3. V was trimmed by 7 bases and J by 3 bases, leaving 13 bases between them. Per germline, CDR1 SGHAT and CDR2 FQNNGV. This CDR3 is CASTPGSLYNSPLHF. Written as DNA, the CDR3 is TGTGCCAGCACCCCGGGAAGTCTCTATAATTCACCCCTCCACTTT.

About this clone: Other nucleotide sequences from this sample produce the same CDR3. This chain links TRBV6-4 with TRBJ1-6; 7 nucleotides align to TRBD1. V gave up 8 bases and J gave up 3 bases; unmatched junction bases: 7. CDR1 and CDR2 (germline): MRHNA, SNTAGT. This CDR3 has 15 amino acids. CDR3 protein: CASPAGTDYNSPLHF. CDR3 DNA sequence: TGTGCCAGCCCGGCCGGGACAGACTATAATTCACCCCTCCACTTT.

The genes are TRBV9 and TRBJ2-2; tentative D call: TRBD2 (7 bases). The germline CDR1 and CDR2 sequences are SGDLS and YYNGEE. This CDR3 comprises 17 residues. V was trimmed by 4 bases and J by 5 bases, leaving 21 bases between them. CDR3 nucleotide sequence: TGTGCCAGCAGCCACCCTTGGCGTGGGGGGGCTACCGGGGAGCTGTTTTTT. Its translation: CASSHPWRGGATGELFF.

The chain joins TRBV28 to TRBJ1-6; 7 positions match TRBD1. The CDR3 runs to 14 residues. Losses at the gene ends were 2 bases for V and 10 bases for J; bases not matched to a gene: 5. Germline loops: CDR1 MDHEN, CDR2 SYDVKM. The CDR3 coding sequence is TGTGCCAGCAGTTTAGGGGACAGAATCTCACCCCTCCACTTT. The encoded protein is CASSLGDRISPLHF.

The rearrangement joins TRBV5-4 to TRBJ1-4, with D perhaps TRBD1 (6 bases). Germline lookup yields CDR1 SGHNT and CDR2 YYREEE (reference sequence). The CDR3 loop spans 15 amino acids. Trimming took 2 bases from V and 3 from J, leaving 11 bases between them. The CDR3 is CASSFGGRANEKLFF. DNA of the CDR3: TGTGCCAGCAGCTTTGGGGGCAGGGCTAATGAAAAACTGTTTTTT.

This clone was counted a single time. The chain couples TRBV2 to TRBJ2-7; weak D call: TRBD1 (5 bases). This CDR3 region has 15 residues. Trimming removed 3 bases at V and 2 bases at J, with 14 bases between. In germline, CDR1 is SNHLY, CDR2 FYNNEI. The CDR3 DNA sequence: TGTGCCAGCAGTGATTTTCTTAGGGGTACCTACGAGCAGTACTTC. As protein: CASSDFLRGTYEQYF.

The genes are TRBV28 and TRBJ2-5; weak D call: TRBD1 (6 bases). CDR3 size: 16 residues. The germline CDR1 and CDR2 sequences are MDHEN and SYDVKM. V was clipped by 3 bases and J by 0 bases, with 14 bases between them. The CDR3: CASSFLDRQDQETQYF. CDR3 coding DNA: TGTGCCAGCAGTTTTTTGGACAGACAAGACCAAGAGACCCAGTACTTC.

The gene calls are TRBV15 and TRBJ2-1; 8 bases line up with TRBD2. Looked up from germline, CDR1 is LNHNV and CDR2 is YYDKDF (reference sequence). V lost 3 bases and J lost 7; bases outside the gene matches: 11. CDR3 length equals 16 residues. The DNA for the CDR3 is TGTGCCACCAGCAGGCCCAAGCGGGGGCCTGTGAATGAGCAGTTCTTC. This codes for CATSRPKRGPVNEQFF. Complete variable domain (other parts from reference TRBV15 and TRBJ2-1): DAMVIQNPRYQVTQFGKPVTLSCSQTLNHNVMYWYQQKSSQAPKLLFHYYDKDFNNEADTPDNFQSRRPNTSFCFLDIRSPGLGDTAMYLCATSRPKRGPVNEQFFGPGTRLTVL.

The chain employs TRBV6-1 and TRBJ2-7; D is ambiguous. The CDR3 has 13 residues. The ends were cut back, 2 bases at V and 2 bases at J, with 7 bases in the middle. The germline V gene encodes CDR1 MNHNS and CDR2 SASEGT. The CDR3 loop is CASSESGTYEQYF. CDR3 nucleotides: TGTGCCAGCAGTGAATCAGGTACCTACGAGCAGTACTTC.